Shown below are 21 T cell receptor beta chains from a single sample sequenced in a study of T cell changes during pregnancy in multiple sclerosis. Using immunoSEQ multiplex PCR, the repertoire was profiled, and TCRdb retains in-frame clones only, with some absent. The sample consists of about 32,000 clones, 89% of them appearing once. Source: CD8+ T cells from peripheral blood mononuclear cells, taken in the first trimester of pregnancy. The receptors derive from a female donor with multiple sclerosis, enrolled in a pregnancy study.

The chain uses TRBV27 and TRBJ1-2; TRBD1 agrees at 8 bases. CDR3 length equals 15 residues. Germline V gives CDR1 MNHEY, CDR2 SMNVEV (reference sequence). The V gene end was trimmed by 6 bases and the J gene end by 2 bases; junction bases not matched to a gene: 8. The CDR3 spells CASRDSDRANYGYTF. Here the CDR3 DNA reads TGTGCCAGCAGAGACTCGGACAGGGCCAACTATGGCTACACCTTC.

This chain's CDR3 is CASSSRLGTSGRFSNEQFF. DNA of the CDR3: TGTGCCAGCAGCTCCAGATTAGGGACTAGCGGGAGGTTTAGCAATGAGCAGTTCTTC. V is TRBV7-7 and J is TRBJ2-1; 15 bases are a match to TRBD2. V lost 4 bases, J lost 6 bases, and 13 bases stayed unmatched. CDR3 size: 19 residues. Germline CDR1 and CDR2: SSHAT and FNYEAQ (reference sequence).

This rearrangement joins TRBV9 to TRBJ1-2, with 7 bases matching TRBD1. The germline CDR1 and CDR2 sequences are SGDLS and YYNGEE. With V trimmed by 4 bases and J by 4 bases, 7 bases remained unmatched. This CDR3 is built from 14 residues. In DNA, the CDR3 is TGTGCCAGCAGCCCCAGAGGGGGCTTCTATGGCTACACCTTC. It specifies CASSPRGGFYGYTF.

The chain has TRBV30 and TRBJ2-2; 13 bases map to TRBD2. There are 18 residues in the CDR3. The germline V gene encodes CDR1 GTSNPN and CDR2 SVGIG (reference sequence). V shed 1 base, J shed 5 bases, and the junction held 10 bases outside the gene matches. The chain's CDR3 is CAWSDIPKGLAGTGELFF. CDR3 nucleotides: TGTGCCTGGAGTGACATCCCTAAGGGACTAGCGGGAACCGGGGAGCTGTTTTTT. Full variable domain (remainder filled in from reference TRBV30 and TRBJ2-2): SQTIHQWPATLVQPVGSPLSLECTVEGTSNPNLYWYRQAAGRGLQLLFYSVGIGQISSEVPQNLSASRPQDRQFILSSKKLLLSDSGFYLCAWSDIPKGLAGTGELFFGEGSRLTVL.

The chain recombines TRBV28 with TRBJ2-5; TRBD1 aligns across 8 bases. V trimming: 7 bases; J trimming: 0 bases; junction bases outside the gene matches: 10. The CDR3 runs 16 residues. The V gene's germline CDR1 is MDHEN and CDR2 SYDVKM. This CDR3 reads CASIERTGTYQETQYF. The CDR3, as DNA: TGTGCCAGCATTGAGAGGACAGGGACGTACCAAGAGACCCAGTACTTC.

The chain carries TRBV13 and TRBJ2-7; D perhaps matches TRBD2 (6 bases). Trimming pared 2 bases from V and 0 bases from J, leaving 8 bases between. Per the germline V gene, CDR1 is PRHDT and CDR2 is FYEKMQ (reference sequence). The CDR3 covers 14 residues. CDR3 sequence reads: CASSLPGLSYEQYF. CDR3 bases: TGTGCCAGCAGCTTACCGGGACTCTCCTACGAGCAGTACTTC.

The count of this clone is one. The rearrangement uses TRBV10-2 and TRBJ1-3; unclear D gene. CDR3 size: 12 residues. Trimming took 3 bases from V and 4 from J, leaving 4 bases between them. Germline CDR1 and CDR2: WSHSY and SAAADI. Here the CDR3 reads CASSDPGNTIYF. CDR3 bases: TGCGCCAGCAGTGACCCGGGAAACACCATATATTTT.

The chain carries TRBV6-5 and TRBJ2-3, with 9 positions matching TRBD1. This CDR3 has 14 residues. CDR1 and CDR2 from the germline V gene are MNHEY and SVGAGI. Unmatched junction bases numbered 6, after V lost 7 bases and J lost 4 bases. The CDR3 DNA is TGTGCCAGCACCTGGGACAGGGTAGCAGATACGCAGTATTTT. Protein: CASTWDRVADTQYF.

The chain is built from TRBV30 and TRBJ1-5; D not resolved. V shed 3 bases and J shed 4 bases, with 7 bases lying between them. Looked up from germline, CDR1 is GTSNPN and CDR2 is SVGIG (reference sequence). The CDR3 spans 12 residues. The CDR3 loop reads CAWRGPNQPQHF. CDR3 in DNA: TGTGCCTGGAGGGGCCCTAATCAGCCCCAGCATTTT.

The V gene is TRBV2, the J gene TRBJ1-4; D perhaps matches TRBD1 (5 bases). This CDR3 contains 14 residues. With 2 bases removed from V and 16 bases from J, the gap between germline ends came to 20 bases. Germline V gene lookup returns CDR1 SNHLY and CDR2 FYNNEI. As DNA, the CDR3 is TGTGCCAGCAGTGAAACGGGGGGGAACTATCAGGGGTTTTTT. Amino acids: CASSETGGNYQGFF.

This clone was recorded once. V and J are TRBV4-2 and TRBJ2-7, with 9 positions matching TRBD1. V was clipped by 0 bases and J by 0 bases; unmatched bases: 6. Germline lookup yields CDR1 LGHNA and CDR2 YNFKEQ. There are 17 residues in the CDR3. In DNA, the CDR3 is TGTGCCAGCAGCCAAGACTGGGAGGACAGGGGCTCCTACGAGCAGTACTTC. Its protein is CASSQDWEDRGSYEQYF.

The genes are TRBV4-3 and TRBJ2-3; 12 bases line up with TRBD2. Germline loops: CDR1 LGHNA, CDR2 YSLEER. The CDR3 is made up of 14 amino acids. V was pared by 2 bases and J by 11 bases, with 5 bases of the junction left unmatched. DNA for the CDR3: TGCGCCAGCAGCCAACTAGCGGGAGGGCCCGGGCAGTATTTT. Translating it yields CASSQLAGGPGQYF.

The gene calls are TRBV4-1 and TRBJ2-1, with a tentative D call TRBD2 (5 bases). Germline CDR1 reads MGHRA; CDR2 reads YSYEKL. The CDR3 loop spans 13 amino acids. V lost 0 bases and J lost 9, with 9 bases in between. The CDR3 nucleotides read TGCGCCAGCAGCCAAGATCGAGGGTTTGAGCAGTTCTTC. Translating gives CASSQDRGFEQFF.

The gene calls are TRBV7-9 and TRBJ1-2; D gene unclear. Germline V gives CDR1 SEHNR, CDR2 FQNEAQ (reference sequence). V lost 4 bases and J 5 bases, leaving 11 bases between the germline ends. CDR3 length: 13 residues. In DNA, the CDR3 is TGTGCCAGCAGCTCCCATGACTCTTATGGCTACACCTTC. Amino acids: CASSSHDSYGYTF. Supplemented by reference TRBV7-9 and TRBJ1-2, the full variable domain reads DTGVSQNPRHKITKRGQNVTFRCDPISEHNRLYWYRQTLGQGPEFLTYFQNEAQLEKSRLLSDRFSAERPKGSFSTLEIQRTEQGDSAMYLCASSSHDSYGYTFGSGTRLTVV.

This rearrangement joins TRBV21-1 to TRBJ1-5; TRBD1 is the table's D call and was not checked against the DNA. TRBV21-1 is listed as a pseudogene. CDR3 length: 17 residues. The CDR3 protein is CASYSGSRDRGGQPQHF. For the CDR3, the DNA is TGTGCCAGCTATTCCGGCTCCCGGGACAGGGGCGGACAGCCCCAGCATTTT.

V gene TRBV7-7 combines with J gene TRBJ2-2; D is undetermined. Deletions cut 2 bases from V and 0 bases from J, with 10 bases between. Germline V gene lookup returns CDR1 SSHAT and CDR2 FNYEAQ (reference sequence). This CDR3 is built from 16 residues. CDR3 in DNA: TGTGCCAGCAGCTTAACTCTGACTTCGAACACCGGGGAGCTGTTTTTT. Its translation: CASSLTLTSNTGELFF.

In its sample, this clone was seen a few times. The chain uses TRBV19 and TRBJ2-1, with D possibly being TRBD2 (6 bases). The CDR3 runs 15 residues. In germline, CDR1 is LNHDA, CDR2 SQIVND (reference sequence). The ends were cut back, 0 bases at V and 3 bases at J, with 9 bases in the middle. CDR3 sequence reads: CASSIELADYNEQFF. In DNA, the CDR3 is TGTGCCAGTAGTATAGAACTAGCAGACTACAATGAGCAGTTCTTC.

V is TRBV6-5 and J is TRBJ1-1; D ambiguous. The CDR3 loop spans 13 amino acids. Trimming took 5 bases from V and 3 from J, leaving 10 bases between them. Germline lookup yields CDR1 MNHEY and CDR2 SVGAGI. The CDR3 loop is CASSLRRHTEAFF. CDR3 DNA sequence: TGTGCCAGCAGTCTACGGAGGCACACTGAAGCTTTCTTT.

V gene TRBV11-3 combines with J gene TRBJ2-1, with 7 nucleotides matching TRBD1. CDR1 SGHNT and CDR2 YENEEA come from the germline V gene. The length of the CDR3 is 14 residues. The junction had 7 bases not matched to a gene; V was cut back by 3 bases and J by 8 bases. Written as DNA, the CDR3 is TGTGCCAGCAGCTTGCGACAGGGCCTGTATGAGCAGTTCTTC. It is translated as CASSLRQGLYEQFF. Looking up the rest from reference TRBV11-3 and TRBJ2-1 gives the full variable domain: EAGVVQSPRYKIIEKKQPVAFWCNPISGHNTLYWYLQNLGQGPELLIRYENEEAVDDSQLPKDRFSAERLKGVDSTLKIQPAELGDSAVYLCASSLRQGLYEQFFGPGTRLTVL.

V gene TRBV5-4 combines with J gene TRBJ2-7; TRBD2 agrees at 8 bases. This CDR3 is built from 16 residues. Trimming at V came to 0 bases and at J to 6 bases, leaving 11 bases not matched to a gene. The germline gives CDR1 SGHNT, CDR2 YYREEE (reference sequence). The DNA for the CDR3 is TGTGCCAGCAGCTTGGCCGCCAGCGGGAGACCCGGCGAGCAGTACTTC. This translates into CASSLAASGRPGEQYF.

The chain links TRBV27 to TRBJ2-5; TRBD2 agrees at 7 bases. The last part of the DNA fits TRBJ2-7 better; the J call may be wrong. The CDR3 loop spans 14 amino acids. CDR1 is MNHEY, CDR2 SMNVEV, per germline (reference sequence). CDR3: CASSLSGGPYEQYF. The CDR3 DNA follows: TGTGCCAGCAGTTTATCGGGAGGGCCCTACGAGCAGTACTTC.